These 6 T cell receptor beta chains originate from one sample sequenced in a study of cytomegalovirus exposure and HLA in healthy donors. The protocol was immunoSEQ multiplex PCR, while the TCRdb copy is restricted to in-frame clones and leaves out a portion. In the table there are 150,000 to 200,000 clones, roughly 82% of which are singletons. Sequencing was performed on PBMCs. Receptors were obtained from a woman in her late teens or twenties in good health and CMV-seronegative.

The V and J genes are TRBV6-5 and TRBJ1-2; the D gene is possibly TRBD1 (6 bases). CDR3 length: 13 amino acids. In germline, CDR1 is MNHEY, CDR2 SVGAGI. The V and J ends lost 2 bases and 5 bases respectively, with 9 bases between them. As DNA, the CDR3 is TGTGCCAGCAGTTACCAACAGGGTTATGGCTACACCTTC. It translates to CASSYQQGYGYTF.

The chain has TRBV28 and TRBJ1-2; maybe TRBD1 (5 bases). The V end was cut by 7 bases, the J end by 1 base, with 10 bases between. CDR1 is MDHEN and CDR2 is SYDVKM in the germline V gene. CDR3 length equals 13 residues. CDR3 nucleotide sequence: TGTGCCAGCAACACCAGGGTTAACTATGGCTACACCTTC. Its translation: CASNTRVNYGYTF.

The rearrangement joins TRBV27 to TRBJ1-1, with D maybe TRBD1 (6 bases). V was cut by 6 bases and J by 0 bases, with 11 bases left in between. The CDR3 has 14 amino acids. The V gene's germline CDR1 is MNHEY and CDR2 SMNVEV (reference sequence). The CDR3 coding sequence is TGTGCCAGCAGCCCAGGGGTTTTGAACACTGAAGCTTTCTTT. Its translation is CASSPGVLNTEAFF.

V gene TRBV5-4 combines with J gene TRBJ1-2; D unresolved. The germline gives CDR1 SGHNT, CDR2 YYREEE (reference sequence). V lost 5 bases, J lost 7 bases, and 21 bases lay in between. The CDR3 loop spans 15 amino acids. The CDR3 sequence is CASSPLEAPLGGYTF. CDR3 bases: TGTGCCAGCAGTCCGCTCGAAGCCCCTCTTGGTGGCTACACCTTC.

The CDR3 loop reads CASSRLTGGGGDTQYF. The CDR3, as DNA: TGCGCCAGCAGCCGACTGACAGGGGGCGGAGGAGATACGCAGTATTTT. The chain carries TRBV5-1 and TRBJ2-3; 10 bases are shared with TRBD1. Per germline, CDR1 SGHRS and CDR2 YFSETQ. The CDR3 runs to 16 residues. The trim removed 4 bases at V and 5 bases at J, leaving 10 bases unmatched.

J is TRBJ1-2 and V is TRBV18, with D uncertain. V lost 1 base and J 3 bases, leaving 6 bases between the germline ends. Looked up from germline, CDR1 is KGHSH and CDR2 is LQKENI. This CDR3 has 13 residues. The CDR3 DNA is TGTGCCAGCTCACCACAGTCAGACTATGGCTACACCTTC. It translates to CASSPQSDYGYTF. Full variable domain (rest looked up from reference TRBV18 and TRBJ1-2): NAGVMQNPRHLVRRRGQEARLRCSPMKGHSHVYWYRQLPEEGLKFMVYLQKENIIDESGMPKERFSAEFPKEGPSILRIQQVVRGDSAAYFCASSPQSDYGYTFGSGTRLTVV.